The clone carrying this TCR beta chain was seen just once. These data come from a study of cytomegalovirus exposure and HLA in healthy donors. The PCR was carried out with 60 Vbeta primers and 13 Jbeta primers. The assay was immunoSEQ multiplex PCR, and TCRdb's table has in-frame clones only and misses some. In the table there are about 43,000 clones, approximately 57% of which are singletons. This TCR was sampled from a man in his 60s in good health and CMV-seropositive. Sequenced material: PBMCs.

The CDR3 loop is CASSQDRAGGWNLYNEQFF. The DNA of the CDR3 is TGCGCCAGCAGCCAAGATCGAGCTGGCGGGTGGAATTTATACAATGAGCAGTTCTTC. The genes are TRBV4-1 and TRBJ2-1, with D tentatively TRBD2 (5 bases). Germline CDR1 reads MGHRA; CDR2 reads YSYEKL. The CDR3 sequence is 19 residues long. The V and J ends lost 0 bases and 4 bases respectively, with 22 bases between them.